This T cell receptor (beta chain) derives from a study of cytomegalovirus exposure and HLA in healthy donors. Turning to the study itself: Among roughly 180 million T cells, an earlier analysis found roughly 100 million unique TCR beta sequences.

The CDR3 is 15 amino acids. Germline-derived CDR1 and CDR2 are MNHNS and SASEGT. V trimming: 5 bases; J trimming: 5 bases; junction bases outside the gene matches: 5. Overall study results and limits: The dataset shows that most TCR sequences were rare, while some public TCRs occurred in many donors.

To note about this clone: Antigen specificity is unknown.

PCR used 60 Vbeta primers and 13 Jbeta primers. TCRdb keeps only in-frame clones here, not all; method: immunoSEQ multiplex PCR. The sample has about 200,000 clones, approximately 79% seen once; the top ten hold 0.22%. This sequence originates from a girl aged 2 to 10 in good health and CMV-seronegative. Sequencing was performed on PBMCs. The V call is TRBV6-1, the J call TRBJ2-1, with 11 positions matching TRBD2. The CDR3: CASSIAGGHHNEQFF. The CDR3 region has the DNA TGTGCCAGCAGTATAGCGGGAGGGCACCACAATGAGCAGTTCTTC.